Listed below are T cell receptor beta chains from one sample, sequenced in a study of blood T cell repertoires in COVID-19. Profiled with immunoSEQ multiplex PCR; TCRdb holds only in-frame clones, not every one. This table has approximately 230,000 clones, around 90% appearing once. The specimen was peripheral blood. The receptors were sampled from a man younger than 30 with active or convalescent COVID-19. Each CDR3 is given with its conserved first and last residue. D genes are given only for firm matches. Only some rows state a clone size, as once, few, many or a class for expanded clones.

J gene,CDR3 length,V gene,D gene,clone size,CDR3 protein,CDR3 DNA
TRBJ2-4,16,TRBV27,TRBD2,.,CASRPWGEGDKNIQYF,TGTGCCAGCAGGCCTTGGGGGGAGGGAGACAAAAACATTCAGTACTTC
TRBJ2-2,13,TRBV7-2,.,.,CASSPRGTRELFF,TGTGCCAGCAGCCCCCGGGGAACCCGGGAGCTGTTTTTT
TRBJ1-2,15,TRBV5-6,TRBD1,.,CASIMTGELLYGYTF,TGTGCCAGCATCATGACAGGGGAGCTCTTATATGGCTACACCTTC
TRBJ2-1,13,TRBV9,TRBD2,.,CASTGTSYNEQFF,TGTGCCAGCACCGGGACTAGTTACAATGAGCAGTTCTTC
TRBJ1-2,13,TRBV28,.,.,CASSFSGVGGYTF,TGTGCCAGCAGTTTCTCAGGGGTCGGTGGCTACACCTTC
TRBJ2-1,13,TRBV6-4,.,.,CASSAGTQREQFF,TGTGCCAGCAGTGCCGGGACTCAGCGTGAGCAGTTCTTC
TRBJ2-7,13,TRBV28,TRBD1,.,CASIGQGAYEQYF,TGTGCCAGCATCGGACAGGGGGCCTACGAGCAGTACTTC
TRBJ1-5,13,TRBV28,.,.,CASSQNSNQPQHF,TGTGCCAGCAGCCAAAATAGCAATCAGCCCCAGCATTTT
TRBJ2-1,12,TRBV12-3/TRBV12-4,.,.,CASSFQKQLQFF,TGTGCCAGCAGTTTCCAAAAGCAACTGCAGTTCTTC
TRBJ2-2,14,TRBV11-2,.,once,CASSNSVNTGELFF,TGTGCCAGCAGCAATAGCGTTAACACCGGGGAGCTGTTTTTT
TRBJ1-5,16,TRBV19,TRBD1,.,CASSATPGQINQPQHF,TGTGCCAGTTCCGCGACTCCGGGACAGATTAATCAGCCCCAGCATTTT
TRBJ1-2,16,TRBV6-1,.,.,CASSEGRTSRVRGYTF,TGTGCCAGCAGTGAAGGCCGGACTAGTAGGGTGAGAGGCTACACCTTC
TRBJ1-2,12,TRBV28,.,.,CASSFRGYGYTF,TGTGCCAGCAGTTTCAGGGGCTATGGCTACACCTTC
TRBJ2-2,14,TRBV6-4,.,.,CASRPYSDTGELFF,TGTGCCAGCCGACCTTACAGTGACACCGGGGAGCTGTTTTTT
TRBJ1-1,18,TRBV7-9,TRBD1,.,CASSAPRDREAMNTEAFF,TGTGCCAGCAGCGCTCCCCGGGACAGGGAGGCAATGAACACTGAAGCTTTCTTT
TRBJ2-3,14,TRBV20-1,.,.,CSASTRGSTDTQYF,TGCAGTGCTAGTACTCGCGGCAGCACAGATACGCAGTATTTT
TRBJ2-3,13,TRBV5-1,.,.,CASRSEGTDTQYF,TGCGCCAGCAGGTCGGAGGGCACAGATACGCAGTATTTT
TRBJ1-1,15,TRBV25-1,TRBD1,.,CASSPRDRGREGAFF,TGTGCCAGCAGCCCCCGGGACAGGGGGCGAGAGGGGGCTTTCTTT
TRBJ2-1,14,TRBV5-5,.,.,CASSLDSSYNEQFF,TGTGCCAGCAGCTTGGACAGCTCCTACAATGAGCAGTTCTTC
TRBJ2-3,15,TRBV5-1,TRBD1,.,CASSSLTGNTDTQYF,TGCGCCAGCAGCTCGCTGACAGGGAATACAGATACGCAGTATTTT
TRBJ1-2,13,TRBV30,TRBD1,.,CAWTGTANYGYTF,TGTGCCTGGACAGGGACAGCTAACTATGGCTACACCTTC
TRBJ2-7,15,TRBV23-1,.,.,CATPRGGFVSYEQYF,TGCGCCACCCCTAGGGGAGGATTCGTCTCCTACGAGCAGTACTTC
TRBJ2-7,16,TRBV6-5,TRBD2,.,CASSFTSGRVSYEQYF,TGTGCCAGCAGTTTCACTAGCGGGAGGGTCTCCTACGAGCAGTACTTC
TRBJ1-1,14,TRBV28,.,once,CASSLGTWGAEAFF,TGTGCCAGCAGTCTTGGGACCTGGGGGGCTGAAGCTTTCTTT
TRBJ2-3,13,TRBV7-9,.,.,CASLPSGTDTQYF,TGTGCCAGCCTACCTAGCGGCACAGATACGCAGTATTTT
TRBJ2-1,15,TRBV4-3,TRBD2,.,CASSQRLAGDNEQFF,TGCGCCAGCAGCCAAAGACTAGCGGGAGACAATGAGCAGTTCTTC
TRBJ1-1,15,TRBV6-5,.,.,CASSYSSGQNTEAFF,TGTGCCAGCAGTTACTCTTCGGGACAGAACACTGAAGCTTTCTTT
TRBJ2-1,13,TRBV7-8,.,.,CASSIIRGIEQFF,TGTGCCAGCAGCATAATTAGGGGGATTGAGCAGTTCTTC
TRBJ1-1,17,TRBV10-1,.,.,CASSDLWTLSGYTEAFF,TGCGCCAGCAGTGACCTTTGGACTCTAAGTGGGTACACTGAAGCTTTCTTT
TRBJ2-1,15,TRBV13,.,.,CASSLDSDPYNEQFF,TGTGCCAGCAGCTTGGACAGCGACCCATACAATGAGCAGTTCTTC
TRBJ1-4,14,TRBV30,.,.,CAWSVEGVNEKLFF,TGTGCCTGGAGTGTAGAGGGGGTTAATGAAAAACTGTTTTTT
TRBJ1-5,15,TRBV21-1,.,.,CASIKGTGWIQPQHF,TGTGCCAGCATCAAGGGGACAGGGTGGATTCAGCCCCAGCATTTT
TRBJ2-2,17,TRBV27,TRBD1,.,CASSHPTGSGLAGELFF,TGTGCCAGCAGTCACCCGACAGGGAGTGGCTTGGCCGGGGAGCTGTTTTTT
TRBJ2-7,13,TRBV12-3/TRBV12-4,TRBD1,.,CASSLKQGWEQYF,TGTGCCAGCAGTTTAAAACAGGGGTGGGAGCAGTACTTC
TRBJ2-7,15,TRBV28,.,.,CASSYGQARSYEQYF,TGTGCCAGCAGTTACGGTCAGGCTCGATCCTACGAGCAGTACTTC
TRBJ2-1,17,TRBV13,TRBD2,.,CASSLAPAGVVGGEQFF,TGTGCCAGCAGCTTGGCCCCAGCGGGAGTTGTAGGCGGTGAGCAGTTCTTC
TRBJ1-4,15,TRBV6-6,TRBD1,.,CASSQQGAANEKLFF,TGTGCCAGCAGTCAACAGGGGGCTGCTAATGAAAAACTGTTTTTT
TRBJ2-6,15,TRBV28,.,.,CASSKTYSGANVLTF,TGTGCCAGCAGCAAAACATACTCTGGGGCCAACGTCCTGACTTTC
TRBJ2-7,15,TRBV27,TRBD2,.,CASSLTLAGSYEQYF,TGTGCCAGCAGTTTAACGCTAGCGGGGTCCTACGAGCAGTACTTC
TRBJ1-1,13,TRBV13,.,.,CASSLTLNTEAFF,TGTGCCAGCAGCTTAACACTAAACACTGAAGCTTTCTTT
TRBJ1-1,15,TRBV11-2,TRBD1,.,CASTQIRGARDAAFF,TGTGCCAGCACTCAAATCAGGGGGGCGCGGGATGCGGCTTTCTTT
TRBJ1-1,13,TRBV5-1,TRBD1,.,CASSLPQGAEAFF,TGCGCCAGCAGCTTACCTCAGGGGGCTGAAGCTTTCTTT
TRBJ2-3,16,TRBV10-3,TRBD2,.,CAISDRTSGGTDTQYF,TGTGCCATCAGTGACCGAACTAGCGGGGGCACAGATACGCAGTATTTT
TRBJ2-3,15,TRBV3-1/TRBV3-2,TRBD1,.,CASSEGTGGFDTQYF,TGTGCCAGCAGCGAAGGGACAGGGGGCTTCGATACGCAGTATTTT
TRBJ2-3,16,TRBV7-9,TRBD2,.,CASSLAMAGGADTQYF,TGTGCCAGCAGCTTAGCCATGGCGGGAGGGGCAGATACGCAGTATTTT
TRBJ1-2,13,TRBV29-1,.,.,CSVVRDLNYGYTF,TGCAGCGTTGTGCGGGACCTAAACTATGGCTACACCTTC
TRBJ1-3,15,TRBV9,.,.,CASSVAGSSGNTIYF,TGTGCCAGCAGCGTAGCAGGATCCTCTGGAAACACCATATATTTT
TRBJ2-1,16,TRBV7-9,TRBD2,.,CASCPGGGARGNEQFF,TGTGCCAGCTGCCCTGGGGGGGGTGCTCGGGGTAATGAGCAGTTCTTC
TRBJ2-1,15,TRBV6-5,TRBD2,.,CASRLAGGPGDEQFF,TGTGCCAGCAGACTAGCGGGAGGCCCTGGGGATGAGCAGTTCTTC
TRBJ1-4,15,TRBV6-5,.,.,CASSPDRPNNEKLFF,TGTGCCAGCAGTCCCGACAGGCCTAATAATGAAAAACTGTTTTTT
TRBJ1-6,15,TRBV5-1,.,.,CASTPDRGGYSPLHF,TGCGCCAGCACTCCGGACCGAGGAGGGTATTCACCCCTCCACTTT
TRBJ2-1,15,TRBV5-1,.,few,CASSPQGGVYNEQFF,TGCGCCAGCAGCCCACAGGGGGGGGTCTACAATGAGCAGTTCTTC
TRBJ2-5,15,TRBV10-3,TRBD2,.,CAISDRGGSGETQYF,TGTGCCATCAGTGATCGGGGGGGTTCAGGGGAGACCCAGTACTTC
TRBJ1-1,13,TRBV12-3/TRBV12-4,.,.,CASSGSPGNEAFF,TGTGCCAGCAGCGGATCTCCGGGGAACGAAGCTTTCTTT
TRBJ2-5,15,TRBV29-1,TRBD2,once,CSVVLAGGRKETQYF,TGCAGCGTTGTGCTAGCGGGGGGGCGGAAAGAGACCCAGTACTTC
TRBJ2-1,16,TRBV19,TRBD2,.,CASSIDRAGGRNEQFF,TGTGCCAGTAGTATAGATCGGGCGGGAGGGAGGAATGAGCAGTTCTTC
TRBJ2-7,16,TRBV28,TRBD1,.,CASSPRGQGATYEQYF,TGTGCCAGCAGTCCACGAGGGCAGGGGGCAACCTACGAGCAGTACTTC
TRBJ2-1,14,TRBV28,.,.,CASSQLSEGNEQFF,TGTGCCAGCAGCCAACTCTCCGAGGGCAATGAGCAGTTCTTC
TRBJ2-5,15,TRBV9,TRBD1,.,CASSLNRGEQETQYF,TGTGCCAGCAGCTTGAACAGGGGTGAACAAGAGACCCAGTACTTC
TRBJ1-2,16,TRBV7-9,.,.,CASSLDVTGWRYGYTF,TGTGCCAGCAGCTTAGACGTGACAGGTTGGAGATATGGCTACACCTTC